What follows is one TCR beta chain and its context. This receptor's antigen is unknown. Base-call qualities are not available, and no considerably larger clone is one nucleotide away. Library method: the immunoSEQ multiplex PCR assay. TCRdb took this table from immuneACCESS and kept in-frame rearrangements with V and J called. Such tables lack part of the clones; where checked against another copy, unresolved V genes explain under half of the gap, and the rest is unexplained. In this sample the table shows around 69,000 clones, around 88% of which occur a single time. In total, the top ten clones hold roughly 5.3% of the sample. The data were obtained in a study of technical replicates of blood from a handful of donors (dated by TCRdb to the late 2010s). Clipping removes 4 bases from V and 4 bases from J, with 9 as the unmatched junction base count. CDR1 SEHNR and CDR2 FQNEAQ were looked up in the germline V gene (reference sequence). The CDR3 has 17 amino acids, counting the end cysteine and phenylalanine. CDR3 DNA is the only sequence kept; it has 51 bases, read in frame from the first base.

Sample: PBMCs. The sequence derives from a human donor in good health. Some clones in this sample may be carry-over from other donors' samples. Rearrangement joined TRBV7-9 to TRBJ2-3, with 12 bases aligning to TRBD2. The CDR3 region has the sequence CASSSVGLAGFADTQYF. The nucleotide sequence reads as follows: TGTGCCAGCAGCTCAGTAGGACTAGCGGGGTTCGCAGATACGCAGTATTTT.